The clone carrying this T cell receptor (beta chain) was seen a single time. This sample stems from a study of blood T cell repertoires in COVID-19. Overall study: Sites in the United States, Italy and Spain provided acute and convalescent COVID-19 samples. The analysed material was cDNA or gDNA that came from T cells, B-cell-depleted T cells, or PBMCs.

Authors' methods: Estimates of nucleated cell counts were drawn from the amplification of reference gene primers. TCRdb's copy holds only in-frame clones and misses some; the assay was immunoSEQ multiplex PCR. The D gene and trimming were derived from the DNA, and the V and J assignments and clone size from that table. Counted here are about 200,000 clones, 75% to 90% occurring once; the ten biggest clones make up about 27%. V was trimmed by 7 bases and J by 7 bases, leaving 25 bases between them. CDR1 and CDR2 from the germline V gene are LNHDA and SQIVND (reference sequence). The CDR3 has 16 residues.

Sample: peripheral blood. The V gene is TRBV19, the J gene TRBJ1-2; unclear D gene. This clonotype was sampled from a man aged 35 to 55 with acute or convalescent COVID-19. CDR3 region: CASTPVRMEVGGGYTF. CDR3 bases: TGTGCCAGTACCCCCGTAAGGATGGAAGTCGGCGGTGGCTACACCTTC.